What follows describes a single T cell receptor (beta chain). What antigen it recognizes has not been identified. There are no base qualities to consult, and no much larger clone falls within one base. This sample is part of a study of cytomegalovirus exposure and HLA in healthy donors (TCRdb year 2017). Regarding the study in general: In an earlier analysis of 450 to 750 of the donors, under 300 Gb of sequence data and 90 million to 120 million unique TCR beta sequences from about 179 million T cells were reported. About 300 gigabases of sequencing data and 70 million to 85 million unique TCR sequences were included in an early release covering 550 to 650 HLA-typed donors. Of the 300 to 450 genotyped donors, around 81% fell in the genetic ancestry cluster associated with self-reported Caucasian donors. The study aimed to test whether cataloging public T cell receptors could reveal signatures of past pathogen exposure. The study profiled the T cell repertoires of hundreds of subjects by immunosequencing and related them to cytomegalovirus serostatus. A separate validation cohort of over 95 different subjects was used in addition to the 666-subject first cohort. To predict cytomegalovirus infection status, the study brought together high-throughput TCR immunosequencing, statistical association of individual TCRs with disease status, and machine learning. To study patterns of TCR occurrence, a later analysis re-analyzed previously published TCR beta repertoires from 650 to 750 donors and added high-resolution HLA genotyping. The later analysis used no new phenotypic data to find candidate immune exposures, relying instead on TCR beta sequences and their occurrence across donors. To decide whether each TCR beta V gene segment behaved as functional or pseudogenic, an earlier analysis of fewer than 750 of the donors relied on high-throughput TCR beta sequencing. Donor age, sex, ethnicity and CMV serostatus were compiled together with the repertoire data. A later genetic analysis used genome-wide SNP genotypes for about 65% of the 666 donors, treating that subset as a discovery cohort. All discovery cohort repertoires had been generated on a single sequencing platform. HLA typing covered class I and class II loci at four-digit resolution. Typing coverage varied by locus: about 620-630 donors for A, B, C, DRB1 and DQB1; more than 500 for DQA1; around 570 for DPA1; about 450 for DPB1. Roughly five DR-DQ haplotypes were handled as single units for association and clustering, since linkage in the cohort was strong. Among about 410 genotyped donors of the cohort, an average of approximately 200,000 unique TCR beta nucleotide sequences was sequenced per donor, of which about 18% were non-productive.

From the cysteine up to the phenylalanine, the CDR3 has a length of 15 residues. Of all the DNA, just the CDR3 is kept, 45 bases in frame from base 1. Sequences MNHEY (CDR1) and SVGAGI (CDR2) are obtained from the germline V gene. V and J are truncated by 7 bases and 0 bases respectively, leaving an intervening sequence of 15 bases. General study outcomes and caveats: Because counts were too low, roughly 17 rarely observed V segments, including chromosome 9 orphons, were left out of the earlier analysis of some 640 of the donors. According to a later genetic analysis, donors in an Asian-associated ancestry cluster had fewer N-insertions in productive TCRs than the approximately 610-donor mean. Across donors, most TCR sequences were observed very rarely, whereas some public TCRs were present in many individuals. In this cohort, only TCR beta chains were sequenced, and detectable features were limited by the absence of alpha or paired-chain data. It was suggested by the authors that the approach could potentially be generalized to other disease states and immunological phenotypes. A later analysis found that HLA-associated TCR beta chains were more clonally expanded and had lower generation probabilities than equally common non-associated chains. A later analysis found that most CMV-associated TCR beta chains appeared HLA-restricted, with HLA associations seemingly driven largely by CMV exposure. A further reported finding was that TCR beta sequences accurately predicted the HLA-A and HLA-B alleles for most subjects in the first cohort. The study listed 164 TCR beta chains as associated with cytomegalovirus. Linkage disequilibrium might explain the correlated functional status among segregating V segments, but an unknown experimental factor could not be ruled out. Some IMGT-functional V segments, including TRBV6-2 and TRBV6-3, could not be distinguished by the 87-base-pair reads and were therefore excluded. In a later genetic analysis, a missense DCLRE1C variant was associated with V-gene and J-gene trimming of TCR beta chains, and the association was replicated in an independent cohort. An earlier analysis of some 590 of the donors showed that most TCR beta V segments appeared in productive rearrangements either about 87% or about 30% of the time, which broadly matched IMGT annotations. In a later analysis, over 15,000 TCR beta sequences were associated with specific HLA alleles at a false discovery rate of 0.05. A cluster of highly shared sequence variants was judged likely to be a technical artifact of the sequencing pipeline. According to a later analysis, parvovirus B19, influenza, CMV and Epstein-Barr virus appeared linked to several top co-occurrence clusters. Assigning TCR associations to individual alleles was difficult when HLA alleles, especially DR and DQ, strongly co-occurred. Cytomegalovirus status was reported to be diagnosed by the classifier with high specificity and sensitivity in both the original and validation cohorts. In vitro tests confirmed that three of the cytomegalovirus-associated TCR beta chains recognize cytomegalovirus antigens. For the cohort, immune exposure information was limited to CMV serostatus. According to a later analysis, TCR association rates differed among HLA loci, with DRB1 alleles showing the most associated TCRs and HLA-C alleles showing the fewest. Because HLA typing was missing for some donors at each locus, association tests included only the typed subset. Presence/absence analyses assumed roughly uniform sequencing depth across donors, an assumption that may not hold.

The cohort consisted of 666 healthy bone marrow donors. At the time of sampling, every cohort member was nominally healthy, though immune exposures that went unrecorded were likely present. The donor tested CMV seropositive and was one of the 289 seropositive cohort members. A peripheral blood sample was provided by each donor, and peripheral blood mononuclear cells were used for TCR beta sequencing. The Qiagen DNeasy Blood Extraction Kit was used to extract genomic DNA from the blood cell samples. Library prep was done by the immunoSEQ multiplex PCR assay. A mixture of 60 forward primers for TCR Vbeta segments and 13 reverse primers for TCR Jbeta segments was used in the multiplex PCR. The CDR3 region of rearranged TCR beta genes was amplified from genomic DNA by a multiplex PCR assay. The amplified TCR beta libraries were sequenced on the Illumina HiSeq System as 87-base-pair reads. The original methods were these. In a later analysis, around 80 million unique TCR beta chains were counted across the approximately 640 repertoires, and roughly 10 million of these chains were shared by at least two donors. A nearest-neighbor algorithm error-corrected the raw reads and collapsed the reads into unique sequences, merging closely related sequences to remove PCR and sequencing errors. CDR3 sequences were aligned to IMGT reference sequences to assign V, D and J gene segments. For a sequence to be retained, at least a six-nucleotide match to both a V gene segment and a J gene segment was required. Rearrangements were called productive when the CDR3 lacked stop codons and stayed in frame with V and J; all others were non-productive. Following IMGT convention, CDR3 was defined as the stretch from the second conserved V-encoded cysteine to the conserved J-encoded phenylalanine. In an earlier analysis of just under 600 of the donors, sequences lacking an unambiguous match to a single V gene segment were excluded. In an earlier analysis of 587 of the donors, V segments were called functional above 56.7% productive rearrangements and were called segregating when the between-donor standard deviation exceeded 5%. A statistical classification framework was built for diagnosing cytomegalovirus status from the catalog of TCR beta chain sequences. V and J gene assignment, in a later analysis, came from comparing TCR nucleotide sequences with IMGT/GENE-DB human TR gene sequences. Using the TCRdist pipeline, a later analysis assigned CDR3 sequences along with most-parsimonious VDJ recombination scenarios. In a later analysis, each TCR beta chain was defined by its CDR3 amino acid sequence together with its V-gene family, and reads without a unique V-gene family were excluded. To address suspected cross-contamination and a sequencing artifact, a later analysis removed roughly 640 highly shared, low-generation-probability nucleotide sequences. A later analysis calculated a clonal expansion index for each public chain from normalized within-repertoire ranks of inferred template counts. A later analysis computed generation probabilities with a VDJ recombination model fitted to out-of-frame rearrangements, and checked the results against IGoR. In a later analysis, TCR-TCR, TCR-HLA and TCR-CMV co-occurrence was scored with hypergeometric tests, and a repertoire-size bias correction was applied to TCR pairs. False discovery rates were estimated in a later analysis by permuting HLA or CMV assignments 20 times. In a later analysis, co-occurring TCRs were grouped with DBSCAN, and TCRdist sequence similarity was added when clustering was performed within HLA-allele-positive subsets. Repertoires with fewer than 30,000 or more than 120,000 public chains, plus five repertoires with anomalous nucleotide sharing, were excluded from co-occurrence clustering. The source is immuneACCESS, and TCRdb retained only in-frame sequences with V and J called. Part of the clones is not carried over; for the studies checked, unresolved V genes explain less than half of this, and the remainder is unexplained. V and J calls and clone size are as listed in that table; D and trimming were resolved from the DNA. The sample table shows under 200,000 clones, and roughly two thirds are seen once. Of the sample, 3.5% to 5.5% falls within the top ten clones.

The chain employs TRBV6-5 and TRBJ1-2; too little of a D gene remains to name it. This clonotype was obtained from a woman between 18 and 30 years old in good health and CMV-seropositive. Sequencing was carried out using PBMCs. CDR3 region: CASIRRRESNYGYTF. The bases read TGTGCCAGCATCCGGCGGAGGGAATCTAACTATGGCTACACCTTC.